The rows below give T cell receptor beta chains drawn from one sample of a study of post-analysis software for immune sequencing data. TCRdb itself ran the PCR reads through MiXCR, one entry per CDR3 protein. The table lists some 500,000 distinct CDR3 sequences, approximately 46% of them singletons. Sample: blood. These TCRs come from a girl aged 10 to 17 with multiple sclerosis. The CDR3 runs from the conserved cysteine through the conserved F or W. Each record gives: clone size, V gene, D gene, J gene, CDR3 protein, CDR3 DNA. D genes are given only for firm matches. Rows may omit the clone size; those that give it use once, few, many or a size class.

clone_size: .
v_call: TRBV6-6
d_call: TRBD1
j_call: TRBJ1-5
cdr3_aa: CASSYLTGTKPQHF
cdr3_nt: TGTGCCAGCAGTTACCTGACAGGGACTAAGCCCCAGCATTTT

clone_size: .
v_call: TRBV12-3/TRBV12-4
d_call: .
j_call: TRBJ1-1
cdr3_aa: CASSSPTQTEAFF
cdr3_nt: TGTGCCAGCAGTTCCCCGACGCAGACTGAAGCTTTCTTT

clone_size: .
v_call: TRBV6-2/TRBV6-3
d_call: .
j_call: TRBJ1-2
cdr3_aa: CASSLQENYGHTF
cdr3_nt: TGTGCCAGCAGTCTACAGGAAAACTATGGCCACACCTTC

clone_size: .
v_call: TRBV11-2
d_call: .
j_call: TRBJ1-5
cdr3_aa: CASSPPAGTPNSNQPQHF
cdr3_nt: TGTGCCAGCAGCCCCCCAGCCGGGACACCTAATAGCAATCAGCCCCAGCATTTT

clone_size: .
v_call: TRBV12-3/TRBV12-4
d_call: .
j_call: TRBJ2-3
cdr3_aa: CASSWTVSTDTQYF
cdr3_nt: TGTGCCAGCAGTTGGACAGTTAGCACAGATACGCAGTATTTT

clone_size: .
v_call: TRBV5-1
d_call: .
j_call: TRBJ1-5
cdr3_aa: CASSFGPDGNQPQHF
cdr3_nt: TGCGCCAGCAGTTTTGGGCCGGACGGCAATCAGCCCCAGCATTTT

clone_size: .
v_call: TRBV20-1
d_call: TRBD1
j_call: TRBJ1-1
cdr3_aa: CSAGQGAGWTEAFF
cdr3_nt: TGCAGTGCGGGACAGGGGGCTGGATGGACTGAAGCTTTCTTT

clone_size: .
v_call: TRBV20-1
d_call: .
j_call: TRBJ2-1
cdr3_aa: CSARDLFLGNEQFF
cdr3_nt: TGCAGTGCTAGAGACTTATTCCTGGGCAATGAGCAGTTCTTC

clone_size: .
v_call: TRBV28
d_call: .
j_call: TRBJ2-7
cdr3_aa: CASSLGQLSSYEQYF
cdr3_nt: TGTGCCAGCAGTTTAGGCCAGCTAAGCTCCTACGAGCAGTACTTC

clone_size: .
v_call: TRBV7-2
d_call: TRBD2
j_call: TRBJ2-1
cdr3_aa: CASSPPSGGNVGQFF
cdr3_nt: TGTGCCAGCAGCCCCCCTAGCGGGGGAAATGTGGGGCAGTTCTTC

clone_size: .
v_call: TRBV19
d_call: .
j_call: TRBJ2-3
cdr3_aa: CASSTREPTDTQYF
cdr3_nt: TGTGCCAGTAGTACCCGGGAGCCGACAGATACGCAGTATTTT

clone_size: .
v_call: TRBV3-1
d_call: TRBD2
j_call: TRBJ2-3
cdr3_aa: CASSQEGPAGSDTQYF
cdr3_nt: TGTGCCAGCAGCCAAGAAGGTCCAGCGGGGTCAGATACGCAGTATTTT

clone_size: .
v_call: TRBV29-1
d_call: TRBD1
j_call: TRBJ1-5
cdr3_aa: CSADRQGYSQPQHF
cdr3_nt: TGCAGCGCCGATAGACAGGGGTACAGTCAGCCCCAGCATTTT

clone_size: .
v_call: TRBV6-5
d_call: .
j_call: TRBJ2-2
cdr3_aa: CAIWDRGGTGELFF
cdr3_nt: TGTGCCATTTGGGACCGCGGTGGAACCGGGGAGCTGTTTTTT

clone_size: few
v_call: TRBV18
d_call: .
j_call: TRBJ2-1
cdr3_aa: CASSPQLSDRYNEQFF
cdr3_nt: TGTGCCAGCTCACCTCAATTGTCCGACAGGTACAATGAGCAGTTCTTC

clone_size: .
v_call: TRBV20-1
d_call: TRBD2
j_call: TRBJ2-5
cdr3_aa: CSADQTSGTQETQYF
cdr3_nt: TGCAGTGCGGACCAGACTAGCGGAACCCAAGAGACCCAGTACTTC

clone_size: .
v_call: TRBV7-6
d_call: .
j_call: TRBJ2-3
cdr3_aa: CASSSGAEGTQYF
cdr3_nt: TGTGCCAGCAGCTCAGGCGCGGAGGGTACGCAGTATTTT

clone_size: .
v_call: TRBV27
d_call: TRBD1
j_call: TRBJ1-5
cdr3_aa: CASSPLTGESNQPQHF
cdr3_nt: TGTGCCAGCAGTCCGTTGACAGGGGAAAGCAATCAGCCCCAGCATTTT

clone_size: .
v_call: TRBV12-3/TRBV12-4
d_call: .
j_call: TRBJ2-3
cdr3_aa: CASIMWRDPDTQYF
cdr3_nt: TGTGCCAGCATTATGTGGCGGGACCCAGATACGCAGTATTTT

clone_size: .
v_call: TRBV12-3/TRBV12-4
d_call: TRBD1
j_call: TRBJ2-7
cdr3_aa: CASSLGQGVHYEQYF
cdr3_nt: TGTGCCAGCAGTTTAGGACAGGGGGTACACTACGAGCAGTACTTC

clone_size: .
v_call: TRBV28
d_call: TRBD1
j_call: TRBJ1-4
cdr3_aa: CASGDSRNEKLFF
cdr3_nt: TGTGCCAGCGGGGACAGCCGTAATGAAAAACTGTTTTTT

clone_size: .
v_call: TRBV15
d_call: .
j_call: TRBJ2-7
cdr3_aa: CATSRDAGWEQYF
cdr3_nt: TGTGCCACCAGCAGAGATGCGGGGTGGGAGCAGTACTTC

clone_size: many
v_call: TRBV12-3/TRBV12-4
d_call: TRBD2
j_call: TRBJ2-3
cdr3_aa: CASSLSGTSGNTQYF
cdr3_nt: TGTGCCAGCAGTTTGTCCGGGACTAGCGGAAATACGCAGTATTTT

clone_size: .
v_call: TRBV20-1
d_call: .
j_call: TRBJ2-1
cdr3_aa: CSANEGDGGRYNEQFF
cdr3_nt: TGCAGTGCTAATGAGGGGGACGGGGGACGATACAATGAGCAGTTCTTC

clone_size: .
v_call: TRBV5-6
d_call: .
j_call: TRBJ2-6
cdr3_aa: CASRTSGANVLTF
cdr3_nt: TGTGCCAGCAGGACCTCCGGGGCCAACGTCCTGACTTTC

clone_size: .
v_call: TRBV12-3/TRBV12-4
d_call: .
j_call: TRBJ2-1
cdr3_aa: CASSFSGGEEFF
cdr3_nt: TGTGCCAGCAGTTTCTCGGGGGGCGAGGAGTTCTTC

clone_size: .
v_call: TRBV27
d_call: .
j_call: TRBJ1-5
cdr3_aa: CASSFLSNQPQHF
cdr3_nt: TGTGCCAGCAGTTTCCTTAGCAATCAGCCCCAGCATTTT